Each of the 24 T cell receptor beta chains below was sequenced from the same sample in a study of beta chain features in type 1 diabetes. Isolated RNA was reverse transcribed in full, so expressed TCRB transcripts were sequenced. Sequenced by immunoSEQ multiplex PCR; TCRdb stores in-frame clones only, minus some. The profile covers about 220,000 clones, with approximately 10% appearing a single time and 1% to 1.5% taken by the ten largest. The source material was central memory CD4+ T cells from blood. These receptors all come from a man aged 18 to 30 in good health.

This clone was seen repeatedly, ten times or more. The J gene is TRBJ2-5, the V gene TRBV30; tentative D call: TRBD1 (5 bases). V was pared by 4 bases and J by 4 bases, with 13 bases between. The CDR3 spans 13 residues. Germline V lookup: CDR1 GTSNPN, CDR2 SVGIG (reference sequence). This chain's CDR3 is CAWNQQVGETQYF. CDR3 sequence (DNA): TGTGCCTGGAACCAACAGGTAGGAGAGACCCAGTACTTC.

By share, this clone counts as medium-sized. The CDR3 sequence is CASGGTARHEQYF. In nucleotides, the CDR3 is TGTGCCAGCGGAGGGACTGCTAGGCACGAGCAGTACTTC. This sequence joins TRBV14 and TRBJ2-7; D possibly corresponds to TRBD2 (6 bases). Germline-derived CDR1 and CDR2 are SGHDN and FVKESK. Trimming took 8 bases from V and 5 from J, leaving 16 bases between them. CDR3 length: 13 amino acids.

In its sample, this clone was seen many times. V usage is TRBV25-1 and J usage is TRBJ2-1, with 8 nucleotides matching TRBD1. This CDR3 has 15 amino acids. The ends lost 6 bases at V and 6 bases at J; junction bases unmatched: 10. Germline V gene lookup returns CDR1 MGHDK and CDR2 SYGVNS. As DNA, the CDR3 is TGTGCCAGCAGCTCCCCAGGGGGCTGGGTCAATGAGCAGTTCTTC. Its protein product is CASSSPGGWVNEQFF.

The sample holds a few counts of this clone. The V and J genes are TRBV21-1 and TRBJ2-7; the D segment call TRBD1 is taken from the table without a DNA check. TRBV21-1 is described as a pseudogene. The length of the CDR3 is 15 residues. The chain's CDR3 is CASSKGVTGSYEQYF. CDR3 nucleotides: TGTGCCAGCAGCAAAGGGGTGACAGGCTCCTACGAGCAGTACTTC.

The V call is TRBV7-2, the J call TRBJ2-7, with 12 bases fitting TRBD2. V was clipped by 1 base and J by 0 bases; unmatched bases: 1. The CDR3 has 16 amino acids. Germline V gives CDR1 SGHTA, CDR2 FQGNSA. CDR3 in amino acids: CASSLGGLAGSYEQYF. CDR3 sequence (DNA): TGTGCCAGCAGCTTAGGGGGACTAGCGGGCTCCTACGAGCAGTACTTC. The whole variable domain, remainder taken from reference TRBV7-2 and TRBJ2-7, is GAGVSQSPSNKVTEKGKDVELRCDPISGHTALYWYRQSLGQGLEFLIYFQGNSAPDKSGLPSDRFSAERTGGSVSTLTIQRTQQEDSAVYLCASSLGGLAGSYEQYFGPGTRLTVT.

The rearrangement uses TRBV5-1 and TRBJ2-1; 16 bases align to TRBD2. This CDR3 has 17 residues. The V and J ends lost 4 bases and 8 bases, in that order; junction bases with no gene match: 9. Germline loops: CDR1 SGHRS, CDR2 YFSETQ. The DNA for the CDR3 is TGCGCCAGCAGCCAGGGGACTAGCGGGAGGGTCGTCGATGAGCAGTTCTTC. Residues: CASSQGTSGRVVDEQFF.

The chain recombines TRBV10-3 with TRBJ2-3, with D maybe TRBD2 (6 bases). CDR1 ENHRY and CDR2 SYGVKD come from the germline V gene. Trimming left V 6 bases short and J 0 bases short, with 13 bases between. There are 15 residues in the CDR3. Here the CDR3 reads CAISSRGYSTDTQYF. The CDR3 coding sequence is TGTGCCATCAGCTCGCGGGGATATAGCACAGATACGCAGTATTTT.

This clone was observed a handful of times. The V call is TRBV7-8, the J call TRBJ2-7; 12 bases are shared with TRBD1. The V and J ends lost 5 bases and 3 bases, in that order; junction bases with no gene match: 8. CDR1 is SGHVS and CDR2 is FQNEAQ in the germline V gene. The CDR3 has 16 residues. In DNA, the CDR3 is TGTGCCAGCAGCCTAGGGACAGGGGGCATCCTCTACGAGCAGTACTTC. This translates into CASSLGTGGILYEQYF.

This clone is termed medium-sized. In DNA, the CDR3 is TGTGCCATCAGTAATCAGCGGGAGTTTCCCTACGAGCAGTACTTC. Its translation: CAISNQREFPYEQYF. This chain links TRBV10-3 with TRBJ2-7; 8 bases are shared with TRBD2. Germline CDR1 is ENHRY and CDR2 is SYGVKD. The CDR3 has 15 amino acids. The junction had 8 bases not matched to a gene; V was cut back by 5 bases and J by 2 bases.

The chain joins TRBV2 to TRBJ2-1, with D maybe TRBD1 (6 bases). The CDR3 runs 13 residues. Germline V lookup: CDR1 SNHLY, CDR2 FYNNEI. V gave up 2 bases and J gave up 7 bases, with 9 bases separating them. The CDR3, as DNA: TGTGCCAGCAGTGAACAGGGGCTGAATGAGCAGTTCTTC. Encoded protein: CASSEQGLNEQFF. The variable domain in full, with the rest retrieved from reference TRBV2 and TRBJ2-1, is EPEVTQTPSHQVTQMGQEVILRCVPISNHLYFYWYRQILGQKVEFLVSFYNNEISEKSEIFDDQFSVERPDGSNFTLKIRSTKLEDSAMYFCASSEQGLNEQFFGPGTRLTVL.

The chain is built from TRBV15 and TRBJ2-1; no clear D gene. The CDR3 loop spans 16 amino acids. Germline V gives CDR1 LNHNV, CDR2 YYDKDF (reference sequence). Trimming left V 0 bases short and J 2 bases short, with 11 bases between. The CDR3, as DNA: TGTGCCACCAGCAGAGATCTACGGACCGCCTACAATGAGCAGTTCTTC. Translation: CATSRDLRTAYNEQFF.

This clone was counted between two and nine times. The V gene is TRBV29-1, the J gene TRBJ1-1; possibly TRBD1 for D (5 bases). Germline V gene sequence: CDR1 SQVTM, CDR2 ANQGSEA. This CDR3 is built from 12 residues. V lost 6 bases to trimming and J lost 1 base, with 9 bases between them. Here the CDR3 DNA reads TGCAGCGTGGGACGGACGAACACTGAAGCTTTCTTT. The encoded protein is CSVGRTNTEAFF.

This clone turned up a few times. This chain uses TRBV15 with TRBJ2-7; the match to TRBD1 covers 8 bases. The J segment lost 2 bases and the V segment lost 0 bases, leaving 6 bases of the junction unmatched. The V gene's germline CDR1 is LNHNV and CDR2 YYDKDF (reference sequence). The CDR3 runs 16 residues. In nucleotides, the CDR3 is TGTGCCACCAGCAGAGACACGATGGACAGGGCCTACGAGCAGTACTTC. Translating gives CATSRDTMDRAYEQYF.

The chain recombines TRBV7-6 with TRBJ1-5, with TRBD1 matching 8 bases. The germline V gene has CDR1 SGHVS and CDR2 FNYEAQ. Losses at the gene ends were 5 bases for V and 6 bases for J; bases not matched to a gene: 9. The CDR3 is 15 amino acids. CDR3 loop: CASSRDRGWSQPQHF. The CDR3 nucleotides read TGTGCCAGCAGCCGTGACAGGGGATGGAGTCAGCCCCAGCATTTT.

This clone was counted at least ten times. The chain joins TRBV27 to TRBJ2-5; TRBD2 matches at 9 bases. The CDR3 is 15 residues long. Germline V gene lookup returns CDR1 MNHEY and CDR2 SMNVEV (reference sequence). Trimming removed 10 bases from V and 0 bases from J; junction bases left unmatched: 9. CDR3 sequence reads: CANRPGGRDQETQYF. CDR3 in DNA: TGTGCCAACCGCCCGGGCGGGAGGGACCAAGAGACCCAGTACTTC.

This clone appeared a few times. The chain is built from TRBV30 and TRBJ2-1, with D possibly TRBD1 on 6 matching bases. Germline V CDR1 and CDR2: GTSNPN, SVGIG (reference sequence). CDR3 length equals 13 residues. The V and J ends lost 3 bases and 9 bases respectively, with 15 bases between them. CDR3 amino acids: CAWRVAGVGEQFF. As DNA, the CDR3 is TGTGCCTGGAGGGTTGCAGGGGTTGGTGAGCAGTTCTTC.

The CDR3 bases are TGTGCCTGGAGTGCTAACAGGGGGGATCAGCCCCAGCATTTT. Translated, it gives CAWSANRGDQPQHF. This chain uses TRBV30 with TRBJ1-5, with 8 bases identical to TRBD1. Germline loops: CDR1 GTSNPN, CDR2 SVGIG (reference sequence). This CDR3 comprises 14 residues. Trimming took 1 base from V and 5 from J; bases not matched to a gene: 4.

This clone was found a few times. The gene calls are TRBV7-3 and TRBJ2-2, with a weak D call TRBD2 (6 bases). This CDR3 is 14 amino acids long. CDR1 is SGHTA, CDR2 FQGTGA, per germline. The V end was cut by 5 bases, the J end by 4 bases, with 11 bases between. The CDR3 loop is CASSPPRGTGELFF. CDR3 DNA sequence: TGTGCCAGCAGCCCCCCGCGGGGCACCGGGGAGCTGTTTTTT.

This clone was observed a few times. This chain uses TRBV7-6 with TRBJ2-1; D remains unclear. V was cut by 5 bases and J by 0 bases, with 14 bases left in between. This CDR3 contains 16 residues. CDR1 is SGHVS and CDR2 is FNYEAQ in the germline V gene. CDR3 DNA sequence: TGTGCCAGCAGCCGTCAGCCAGAACCCTCCTACAATGAGCAGTTCTTC. Translated, it gives CASSRQPEPSYNEQFF.

Concerning this clone itself: This same CDR3 is encoded by further DNA sequences in the sample. The V and J genes are TRBV2 and TRBJ2-5; D remains ambiguous. The V gene's germline CDR1 is SNHLY and CDR2 FYNNEI. Trimming stripped 6 bases from V and 1 base from J, with 9 bases between. The CDR3 loop spans 13 amino acids. The CDR3 reads CASRAEAQETQYF. DNA of the CDR3: TGTGCCAGCAGGGCTGAAGCCCAAGAGACCCAGTACTTC.

The V and J genes are TRBV5-1 and TRBJ2-6; D remains ambiguous. V was shortened by 0 bases and J by 2 bases, with 12 bases between the two germline ends. From germline, CDR1 is SGHRS and CDR2 YFSETQ. CDR3 length equals 17 residues. DNA of the CDR3: TGCGCCAGCAGCTTGGGTCTGGGAAAGACTGGGGCCAACGTCCTGACTTTC. Amino acid sequence: CASSLGLGKTGANVLTF. The complete variable domain, with remaining parts taken from reference TRBV5-1 and TRBJ2-6, reads KAGVTQTPRYLIKTRGQQVTLSCSPISGHRSVSWYQQTPGQGLQFLFEYFSETQRNKGNFPGRFSGRQFSNSRSEMNVSTLELGDSALYLCASSLGLGKTGANVLTFGAGSRLTVL.

This clone was detected only a few times. J is TRBJ2-3 and V is TRBV10-3; maybe TRBD2 (5 bases). The CDR3 loop spans 16 amino acids. The V end was cut by 2 bases, the J end by 3 bases, with 15 bases between. Germline V gives CDR1 ENHRY, CDR2 SYGVKD. CDR3 DNA: TGTGCCATCAGTGAGCGAAGAGGGATACGGACAGATACGCAGTATTTT. It is translated as CAISERRGIRTDTQYF.

The CDR3 loop is CASSPSGLTDTQYF. The CDR3 DNA reads TGCGCCAGCAGCCCGTCGGGACTCACAGATACGCAGTATTTT. The V call is TRBV5-1, the J call TRBJ2-3, with D perhaps matching TRBD2 (6 bases). The germline CDR1 and CDR2 sequences are SGHRS and YFSETQ. CDR3 length: 14 amino acids. V was clipped by 4 bases and J by 2 bases, with 11 bases between them.

This chain links TRBV30 with TRBJ1-4; tentative D call: TRBD1 (6 bases). CDR1 is GTSNPN and CDR2 is SVGIG in the germline V gene (reference sequence). Between the trimmed V and J ends, which lost 0 bases and 14 bases, there was a span of 16 bases. The CDR3 is 13 amino acids. CDR3 sequence (DNA): TGTGCCTGGAGTGTCTTCGGGACGAGGGGGCTGTTTTTT. Amino acid sequence: CAWSVFGTRGLFF.